This T cell receptor (beta chain) was found in a study of OX40 agonist ivuxolimab in advanced cancers. The overall study: Three patients responded partially, comprising one with hepatocellular carcinoma and two with cutaneous melanoma. Study-wide results and limits: Low normalized T-cell clonal expansion was also seen in some nonresponders.

To note about this clone: Its antigen is not known.

Data came from immunoSEQ multiplex PCR; TCRdb stores just in-frame clones and leaves some out. The sample has around 62,000 clones; about nine tenths are singletons. The timepoints at which blood was sampled were baseline, cycle 4 day 1, and cycle 7 day 1. Germline V gene sequence: CDR1 LNHDA, CDR2 SQIVND (reference sequence). J was trimmed by 6 bases and V by 7 bases; bases with no gene match: 6. This CDR3 region has 13 residues. The receptor was isolated from an adult with an advanced solid tumor such as melanoma, head and neck, liver or kidney cancer. Sample: CD4+ or CD8+ T cells sorted from blood, taken in a trial of the OX40 agonist ivuxolimab. This chain connects TRBV19 to TRBJ1-5; 7 bases align to TRBD1. CDR3: CASKGKGAQPQHF. The CDR3 DNA reads as TGTGCCAGTAAGGGGAAGGGGGCTCAGCCCCAGCATTTT.